In this sample, the clone carrying this TCR beta chain turned up a few times. This entry comes from a study of blood T cell repertoires in COVID-19. The overall study: The analysed material was cDNA or gDNA that came from T cells, B-cell-depleted T cells, or PBMCs.

The length of the CDR3 is 16 residues. Assay: immunoSEQ multiplex PCR; the TCRdb copy retains only in-frame clones and omits some. The data hold some 150,000 clones, with roughly 84% observed a single time. This chain uses TRBV12-2 with TRBJ1-1; the table gives TRBD1 as D, unverified against the DNA. TRBV12-2 is noted as a pseudogene. The receptor was derived from a human donor with acute or convalescent COVID-19. The donor label of this sample is uncertain. Material: peripheral blood. CDR3 region: CASRRDPGQGNTEAFF. In nucleotides, the CDR3 is TGTGCAAGTCGCCGCGACCCGGGACAGGGAAACACTGAAGCTTTCTTT.